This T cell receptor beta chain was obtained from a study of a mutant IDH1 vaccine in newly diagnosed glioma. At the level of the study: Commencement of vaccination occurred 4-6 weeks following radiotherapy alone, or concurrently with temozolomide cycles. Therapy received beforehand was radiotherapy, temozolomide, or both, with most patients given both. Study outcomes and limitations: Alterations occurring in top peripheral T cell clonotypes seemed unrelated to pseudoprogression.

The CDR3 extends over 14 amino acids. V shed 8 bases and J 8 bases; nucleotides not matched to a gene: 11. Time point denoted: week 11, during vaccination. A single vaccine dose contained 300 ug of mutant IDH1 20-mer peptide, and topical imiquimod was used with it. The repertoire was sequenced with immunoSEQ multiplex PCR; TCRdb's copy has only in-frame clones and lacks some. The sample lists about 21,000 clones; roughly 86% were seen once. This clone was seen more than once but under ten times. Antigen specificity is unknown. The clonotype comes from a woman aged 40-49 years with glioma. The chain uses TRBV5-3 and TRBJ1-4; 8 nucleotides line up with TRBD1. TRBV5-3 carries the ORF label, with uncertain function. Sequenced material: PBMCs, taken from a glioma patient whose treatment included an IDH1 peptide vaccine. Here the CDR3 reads CARIPGGFSEKLFF. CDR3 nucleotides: TGTGCCAGGATCCCAGGGGGCTTCAGCGAAAAACTGTTTTTT.